The source of this T cell receptor (beta chain) is a study of cytomegalovirus exposure and HLA in healthy donors. Study background: Researchers previously reported finding just under 120 million unique TCR beta sequences from some 180 million T cells.

PCR involved 60 Vbeta and 13 Jbeta primers. Some clones are missing from TCRdb's copy, which holds only in-frame ones; the method was immunoSEQ multiplex PCR. The table shows about 150,000 clones, with over 60% occurring only once. Trimming removed 2 bases from V and 6 bases from J; junction bases left unmatched: 3. This CDR3 has 14 amino acids. Germline-derived CDR1 and CDR2 are SGHNT and YYREEE (reference sequence). This clonotype originated in a man under 40 in good health and CMV-seronegative. Specimen: PBMCs. V is TRBV5-4 and J is TRBJ2-1, with 9 nucleotides matching TRBD2. The CDR3 coding sequence is TGTGCCAGCAGCTTTAGCGGGAGCGTCAATGAGCAGTTCTTC. It codes for CASSFSGSVNEQFF. Drawing the rest from reference TRBV5-4 and TRBJ2-1, the complete variable domain is ETGVTQSPTHLIKTRGQQVTLRCSSQSGHNTVSWYQQALGQGPQFIFQYYREEENGRGNFPPRFSGLQFPNYSSELNVNALELDDSALYLCASSFSGSVNEQFFGPGTRLTVL.